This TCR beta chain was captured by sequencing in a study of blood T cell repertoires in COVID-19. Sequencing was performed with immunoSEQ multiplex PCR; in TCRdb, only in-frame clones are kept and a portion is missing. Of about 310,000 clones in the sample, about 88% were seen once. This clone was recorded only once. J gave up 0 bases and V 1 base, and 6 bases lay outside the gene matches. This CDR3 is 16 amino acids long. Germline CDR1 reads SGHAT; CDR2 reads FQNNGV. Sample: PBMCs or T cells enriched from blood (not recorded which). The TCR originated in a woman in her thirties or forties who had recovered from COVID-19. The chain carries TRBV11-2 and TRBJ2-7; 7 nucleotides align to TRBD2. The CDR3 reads CASSLAEGGNSYEQYF. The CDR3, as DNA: TGTGCCAGCAGCTTAGCGGAGGGAGGGAACTCCTACGAGCAGTACTTC. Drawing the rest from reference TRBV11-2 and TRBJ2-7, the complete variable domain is EAGVAQSPRYKIIEKRQSVAFWCNPISGHATLYWYQQILGQGPKLLIQFQNNGVVDDSQLPKDRFSAERLKGVDSTLKIQPAKLEDSAVYLCASSLAEGGNSYEQYFGPGTRLTVT.